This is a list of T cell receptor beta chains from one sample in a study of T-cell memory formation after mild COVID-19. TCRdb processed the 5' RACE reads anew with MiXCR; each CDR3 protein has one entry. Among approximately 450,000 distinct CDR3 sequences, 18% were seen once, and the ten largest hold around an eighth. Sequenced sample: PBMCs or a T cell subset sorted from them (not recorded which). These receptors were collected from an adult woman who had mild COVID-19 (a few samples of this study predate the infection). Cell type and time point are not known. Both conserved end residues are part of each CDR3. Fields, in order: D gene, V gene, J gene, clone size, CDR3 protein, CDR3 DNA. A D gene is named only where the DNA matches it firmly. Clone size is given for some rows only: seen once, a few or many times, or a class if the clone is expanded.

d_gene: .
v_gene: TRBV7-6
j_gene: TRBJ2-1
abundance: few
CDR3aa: CASSLATDSSYNEQFF
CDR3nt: TGTGCCAGCAGCTTAGCCACGGATAGCTCCTACAATGAGCAGTTCTTC

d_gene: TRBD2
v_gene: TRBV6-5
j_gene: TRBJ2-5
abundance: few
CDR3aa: CASSYTLGAGGRETQYF
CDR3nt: TGTGCCAGCAGTTACACGCTCGGAGCGGGAGGGAGAGAGACCCAGTACTTC

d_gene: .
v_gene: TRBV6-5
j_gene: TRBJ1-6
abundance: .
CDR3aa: CASSYQSSYNSPLHF
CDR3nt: TGTGCCAGCAGTTATCAGAGCTCCTATAATTCACCCCTCCACTTT

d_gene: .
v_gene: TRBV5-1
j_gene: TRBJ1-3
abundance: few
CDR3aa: CASSLQPGTGNTIYF
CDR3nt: TGCGCCAGCAGCTTGCAGCCAGGGACTGGAAACACCATATATTTT

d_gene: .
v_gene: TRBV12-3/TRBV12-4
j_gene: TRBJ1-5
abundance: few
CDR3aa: CASSLLASGQPQHF
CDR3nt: TGTGCCAGCAGTTTACTGGCTTCAGGTCAGCCCCAGCATTTT

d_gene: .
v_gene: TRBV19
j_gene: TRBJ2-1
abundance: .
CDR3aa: CASSIGTSSNEQFF
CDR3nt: TGTGCCAGTAGTATTGGAACTAGTAGCAATGAGCAGTTCTTC

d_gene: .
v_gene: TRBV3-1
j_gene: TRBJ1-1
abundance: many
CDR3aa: CASSLRGRNTEAFF
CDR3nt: TGTGCCAGCAGCTTGCGGGGACGGAACACTGAAGCTTTCTTT

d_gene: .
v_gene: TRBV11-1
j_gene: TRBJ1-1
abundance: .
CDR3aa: CASSFPYVAEAFF
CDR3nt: TGTGCCAGCAGCTTTCCATACGTGGCTGAAGCTTTCTTT

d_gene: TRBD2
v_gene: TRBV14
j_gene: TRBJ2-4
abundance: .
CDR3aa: CASSHTTIGGKNIQYF
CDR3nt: TGTGCCAGCAGCCACACGACTATCGGGGGGAAAAACATTCAGTACTTC

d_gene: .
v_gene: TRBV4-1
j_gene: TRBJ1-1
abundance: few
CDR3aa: CASSQVISQVNTEAFF
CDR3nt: TGCGCCAGCAGCCAGGTTATATCTCAGGTGAACACTGAAGCTTTCTTT

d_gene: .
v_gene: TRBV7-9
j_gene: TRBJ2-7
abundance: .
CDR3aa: CASSPTTNSLSYEQYF
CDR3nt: TGTGCCAGCAGCCCCACTACCAACTCTCTCTCCTACGAGCAGTACTTC

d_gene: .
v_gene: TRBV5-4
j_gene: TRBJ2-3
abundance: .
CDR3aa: CASSPGQDQGVNTQYF
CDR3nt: TGTGCCAGCAGCCCCGGACAAGACCAGGGAGTAAATACGCAGTATTTT

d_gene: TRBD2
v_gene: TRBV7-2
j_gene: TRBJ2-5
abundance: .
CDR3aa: CASSILAGEETQYF
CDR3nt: TGTGCCAGCAGCATACTAGCGGGGGAAGAGACCCAGTACTTC

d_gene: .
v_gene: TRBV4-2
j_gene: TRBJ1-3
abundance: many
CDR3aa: CASSPLSSGNTIYF
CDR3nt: TGTGCCAGCAGCCCCCTTAGCTCTGGAAACACCATATATTTT

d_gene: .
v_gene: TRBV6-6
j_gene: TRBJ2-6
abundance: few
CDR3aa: CASSYSSGGSGANVLTF
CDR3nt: TGTGCCAGCAGTTACTCGAGTGGGGGCTCTGGGGCCAACGTCCTGACTTTC

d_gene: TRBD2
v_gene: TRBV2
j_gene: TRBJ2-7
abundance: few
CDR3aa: CASSRDYLSSYEQYF
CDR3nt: TGTGCCAGCAGTCGGGACTATCTCAGCTCCTACGAGCAGTACTTC

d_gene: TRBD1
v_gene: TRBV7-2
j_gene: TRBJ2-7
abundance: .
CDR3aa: CASSISGTGGAYEQYF
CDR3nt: TGTGCCAGCAGCATTAGCGGGACAGGGGGCGCCTACGAGCAGTACTTC

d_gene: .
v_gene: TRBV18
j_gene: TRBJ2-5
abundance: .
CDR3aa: CASSPGLQEETQYF
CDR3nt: TGTGCCAGCTCACCAGGGCTACAGGAGGAGACCCAGTACTTC

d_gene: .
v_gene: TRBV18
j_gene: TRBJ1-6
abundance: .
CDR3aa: CASSPRTITSPLHF
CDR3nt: TGTGCCAGCTCACCAAGGACGATCACTTCACCCCTCCACTTT

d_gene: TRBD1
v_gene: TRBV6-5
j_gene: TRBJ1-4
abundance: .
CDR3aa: CASSYAGTGDEKLFF
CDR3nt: TGTGCCAGCAGTTACGCCGGGACAGGGGACGAAAAACTGTTTTTT

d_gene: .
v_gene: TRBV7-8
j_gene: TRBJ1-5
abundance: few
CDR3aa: CASSPARGAQHF
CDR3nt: TGTGCCAGCAGCCCAGCCCGGGGGGCCCAGCATTTT

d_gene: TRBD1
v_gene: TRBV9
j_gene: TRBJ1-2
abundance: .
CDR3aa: CASSVARDRDLNYGYTF
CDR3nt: TGTGCCAGCAGCGTAGCTCGGGACAGGGACCTTAACTATGGCTACACCTTC

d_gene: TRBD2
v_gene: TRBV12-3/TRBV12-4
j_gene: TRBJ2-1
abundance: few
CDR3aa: CASSLSSGSFNEQFF
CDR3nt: TGTGCCAGCAGCCTTTCTAGCGGGAGTTTCAATGAGCAGTTCTTC

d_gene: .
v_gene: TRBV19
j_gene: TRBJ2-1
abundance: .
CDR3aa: CASRGAFNEQFF
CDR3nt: TGTGCCAGTAGAGGGGCCTTCAATGAGCAGTTCTTC

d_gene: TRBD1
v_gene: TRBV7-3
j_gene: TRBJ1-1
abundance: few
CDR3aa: CASSAQGAREAFF
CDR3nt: TGTGCCAGCAGCGCTCAGGGGGCCAGGGAAGCTTTCTTT

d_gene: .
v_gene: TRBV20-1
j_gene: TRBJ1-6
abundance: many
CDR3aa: CSASARTDNSPLHF
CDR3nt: TGCAGTGCTAGTGCACGGACAGATAATTCACCCCTCCACTTT

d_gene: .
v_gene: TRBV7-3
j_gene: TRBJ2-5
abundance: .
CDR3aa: CASGWTRQETQYF
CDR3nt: TGTGCCAGTGGATGGACAAGACAAGAGACCCAGTACTTC

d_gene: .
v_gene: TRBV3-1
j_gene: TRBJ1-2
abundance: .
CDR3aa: CASSPGTFYGYTF
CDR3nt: TGTGCCAGCAGCCCGGGGACATTCTATGGCTACACCTTC

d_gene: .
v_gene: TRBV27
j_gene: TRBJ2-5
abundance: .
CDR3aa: CASSLYSQGTQETQYF
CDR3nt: TGTGCCAGCAGTTTATACTCTCAGGGGACCCAAGAGACCCAGTACTTC

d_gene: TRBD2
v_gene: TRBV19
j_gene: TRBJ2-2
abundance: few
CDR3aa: CASSPSAGTTGELFF
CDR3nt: TGTGCCAGTAGTCCATCAGCGGGAACCACCGGGGAGCTGTTTTTT

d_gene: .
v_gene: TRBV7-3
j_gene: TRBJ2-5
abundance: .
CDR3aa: CASSLSGGREGTQYF
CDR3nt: TGTGCCAGCAGCTTAAGTGGGGGCAGGGAGGGGACCCAGTACTTC

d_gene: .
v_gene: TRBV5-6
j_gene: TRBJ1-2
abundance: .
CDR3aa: CASSPPRLYGYTF
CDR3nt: TGTGCCAGCAGCCCACCTAGACTCTATGGCTACACCTTC

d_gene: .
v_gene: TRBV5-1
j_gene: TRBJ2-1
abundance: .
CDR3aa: CASSLAWDTRFF
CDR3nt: TGCGCCAGCAGCTTGGCGTGGGACACCCGGTTCTTC

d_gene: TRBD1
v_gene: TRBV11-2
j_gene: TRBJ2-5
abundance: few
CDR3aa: CASSLGQGVETQYF
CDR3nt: TGTGCCAGCAGCCTGGGACAGGGGGTAGAGACCCAGTACTTC

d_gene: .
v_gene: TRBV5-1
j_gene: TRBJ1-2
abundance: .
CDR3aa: CASSLEATLYGYTF
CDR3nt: TGCGCCAGCAGCTTGGAGGCGACATTGTATGGCTACACCTTC

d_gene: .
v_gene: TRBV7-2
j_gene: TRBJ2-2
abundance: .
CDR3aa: CASGLPITPGKLFF
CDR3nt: TGTGCCAGCGGACTACCAATTACACCGGGGAAGCTGTTTTTT

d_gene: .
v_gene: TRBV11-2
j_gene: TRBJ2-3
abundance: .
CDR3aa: CASSLEVPHLDTQYF
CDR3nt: TGTGCCAGCAGCTTAGAAGTTCCCCATTTGGATACGCAGTATTTT

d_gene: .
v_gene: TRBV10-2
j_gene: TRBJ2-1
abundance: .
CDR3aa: CASRHGGSSYNEQFF
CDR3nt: TGCGCCAGCAGGCACGGAGGGAGCTCCTACAATGAGCAGTTCTTC

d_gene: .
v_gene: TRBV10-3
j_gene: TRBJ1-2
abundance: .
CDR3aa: CAISGRGAGHYGYTF
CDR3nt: TGTGCCATCAGCGGACGGGGGGCCGGGCACTATGGCTACACCTTC

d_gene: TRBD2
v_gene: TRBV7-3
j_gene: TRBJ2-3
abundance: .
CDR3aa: CASSPLAGGLSDTQYF
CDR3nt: TGTGCCAGCAGCCCGCTAGCGGGGGGGCTGTCAGATACGCAGTATTTT

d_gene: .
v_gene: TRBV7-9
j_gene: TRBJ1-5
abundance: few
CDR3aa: CASSLDFNQPQHF
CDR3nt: TGTGCCAGCAGCTTGGATTTCAATCAGCCCCAGCATTTT

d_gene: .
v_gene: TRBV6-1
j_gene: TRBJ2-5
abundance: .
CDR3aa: CASSEATGSSGTQYF
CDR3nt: TGTGCCAGCAGTGAGGCGACAGGCTCTAGCGGGACCCAGTACTTC